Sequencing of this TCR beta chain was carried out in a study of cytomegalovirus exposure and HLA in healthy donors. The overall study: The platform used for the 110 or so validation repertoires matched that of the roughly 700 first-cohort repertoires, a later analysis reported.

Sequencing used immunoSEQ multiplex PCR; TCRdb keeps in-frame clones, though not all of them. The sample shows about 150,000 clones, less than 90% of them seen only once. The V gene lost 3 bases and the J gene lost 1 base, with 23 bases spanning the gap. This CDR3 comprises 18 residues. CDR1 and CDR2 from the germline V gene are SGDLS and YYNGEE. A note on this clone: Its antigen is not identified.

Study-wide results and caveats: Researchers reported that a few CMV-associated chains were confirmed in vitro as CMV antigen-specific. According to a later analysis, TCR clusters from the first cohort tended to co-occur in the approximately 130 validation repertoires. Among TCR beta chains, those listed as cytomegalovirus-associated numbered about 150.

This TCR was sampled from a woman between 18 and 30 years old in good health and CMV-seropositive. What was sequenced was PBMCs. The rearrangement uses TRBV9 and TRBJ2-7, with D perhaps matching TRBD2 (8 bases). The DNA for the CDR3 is TGTGCCAGCAGCGCAACGCAGGGGGGGGCTAGCGGGTCCTACGAGCAGTACTTC. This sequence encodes CASSATQGGASGSYEQYF.